Here is one TCR beta chain with its context. The sample comes from a study of blood T cell repertoires in COVID-19. Study details: The study drew acute and convalescent COVID-19 samples from the United States, Italy and Spain.

Per the study methods: Estimation of nucleated cell counts was performed using reference gene primer amplification. Profiling relied on immunoSEQ multiplex PCR, and the TCRdb table lists in-frame clones only, not all of them. Clone size and the V and J calls come from that table; the DNA yielded D and trimming. The repertoire consists of about 110,000 clones, with approximately 90% occurring once and the leading ten covering around 3%. The source is a woman aged 50 to 65 with acute or convalescent COVID-19. Sequenced material: peripheral blood.

The CDR3 reads CASSLGMGQVSYEQYF. The CDR3 bases are TGTGCCAGCAGCTTAGGTATGGGACAGGTTTCCTACGAGCAGTACTTC. The J gene is TRBJ2-7, the V gene TRBV7-9, with TRBD1 matching over 8 bases. The ends lost 1 base at V and 1 base at J; junction bases unmatched: 6. Germline loops: CDR1 SEHNR, CDR2 FQNEAQ (reference sequence). This CDR3 has 16 residues. Filled out from reference TRBV7-9 and TRBJ2-7, the complete variable domain reads DTGVSQNPRHKITKRGQNVTFRCDPISEHNRLYWYRQTLGQGPEFLTYFQNEAQLEKSRLLSDRFSAERPKGSFSTLEIQRTEQGDSAMYLCASSLGMGQVSYEQYFGPGTRLTVT.